The 14 T cell receptor beta chains presented below share a single source sample, sequenced in a study of blood T cell repertoires in COVID-19. Generated by immunoSEQ multiplex PCR, the TCRdb table keeps only in-frame clones and is missing some. Counted here are approximately 170,000 clones, around 84% occurring once; the ten biggest clones make up about 14%. Sequenced material: peripheral blood. All receptors derive from a woman in her 70s with COVID-19, enrolled during active disease.

The DNA for the CDR3 is TGTGCCAGCAGTCTAAGGGTGGGAGGCGGGATTCAGTTCTTC. Its translation is CASSLRVGGGIQFF. The chain couples TRBV28 to TRBJ2-1; TRBD2 might be the D (6 bases). There are 14 residues in the CDR3. V was trimmed by 5 bases and J by 13 bases, leaving 21 bases between them. Per germline, CDR1 MDHEN and CDR2 SYDVKM.

V and J are TRBV5-1 and TRBJ1-3; the D gene is possibly TRBD1 (5 bases). The CDR3 is 14 amino acids. The V and J ends lost 2 bases and 6 bases respectively, with 12 bases between them. Per germline, CDR1 SGHRS and CDR2 YFSETQ. The CDR3 here is CASSLWPRENTIYF. The CDR3 DNA follows: TGCGCCAGCAGCTTATGGCCCAGGGAAAACACCATATATTTT.

The V call is TRBV7-3, the J call TRBJ2-5; D is possibly TRBD2 (6 bases). CDR3 length equals 15 residues. The V end lost 3 bases, the J end lost 6 bases, and 17 bases lay between the germline ends. CDR1 and CDR2 (germline): SGHTA, FQGTGA. Here the CDR3 DNA reads TGTGCCAGCAGCTTGGGGTTGCGGGGTGTTCAGACCCAGTACTTC. It specifies CASSLGLRGVQTQYF.

This clone was counted only a few times. V is TRBV4-2 and J is TRBJ1-3, with 8 bases lining up with TRBD1. Germline V CDR1 and CDR2: LGHNA, YNFKEQ. CDR3 size: 15 residues. V was clipped by 4 bases and J by 7 bases; unmatched bases: 9. CDR3 amino acids: CASSPEDRGANTIYF. Written as DNA, the CDR3 is TGTGCCAGCAGCCCAGAAGACAGGGGTGCGAACACCATATATTTT.

This chain links TRBV11-2 with TRBJ2-7, with 12 positions matching TRBD2. This CDR3 spans 15 amino acids. Unmatched junction bases numbered 5, after V lost 6 bases and J lost 2 bases. CDR1 and CDR2 (germline): SGHAT, FQNNGV. Here the CDR3 DNA reads TGTGCCAGCAGTTTGTGGACTAGCGGGGCCTACGAGCAGTACTTC. It yields the protein CASSLWTSGAYEQYF.

The chain carries TRBV6-5 and TRBJ2-7, with a possible D match to TRBD1 (6 bases). The CDR3 spans 15 residues. The V end lost 1 base, the J end lost 0 bases, and 10 bases lay between the germline ends. The germline gives CDR1 MNHEY, CDR2 SVGAGI. The CDR3 DNA sequence: TGTGCCAGCAGTTACTTTGGGACAAACTCCTACGAGCAGTACTTC. Its translation: CASSYFGTNSYEQYF.

This sequence joins TRBV27 and TRBJ1-5; unclear D gene. Germline V gives CDR1 MNHEY, CDR2 SMNVEV (reference sequence). Trimming removed 5 bases at V and 2 bases at J, with 10 bases between. The CDR3 contains 14 residues. The CDR3 loop reads CASSRGVGNQPQHF. CDR3 sequence (DNA): TGTGCCAGCAGTCGGGGAGTGGGCAATCAGCCCCAGCATTTT.

The rearrangement uses TRBV6-5 and TRBJ1-5; D gene ambiguous. The CDR3 spans 15 residues. From germline, CDR1 is MNHEY and CDR2 SVGAGI. V was clipped by 5 bases and J by 5 bases, with 16 bases between them. CDR3 protein: CASSRRRGLDQPQHF. The CDR3 DNA sequence: TGTGCCAGCAGTCGCCGCCGGGGTCTAGATCAGCCCCAGCATTTT.

The chain is built from TRBV6-5 and TRBJ1-5, with D perhaps TRBD1 (6 bases). CDR3 length: 14 residues. Germline CDR1 is MNHEY and CDR2 is SVGAGI. V lost 5 bases, J lost 4 bases, and 12 bases lay in between. The CDR3 spells CASSQGQNNQPQHF. As DNA, the CDR3 is TGTGCCAGCAGTCAGGGGCAGAATAATCAGCCCCAGCATTTT.

This clone was recorded once. The chain is built from TRBV11-3 and TRBJ1-6; no definite D call. V shed 4 bases and J shed 13 bases, with 20 bases lying between them. Germline lookup yields CDR1 SGHNT and CDR2 YENEEA. The CDR3 loop spans 15 amino acids. The CDR3 region has the DNA TGTGCCAGCAGCTGGATTGGGTGCGGTCGGCAGCCCCTCCACTTT. Protein product: CASSWIGCGRQPLHF.

V usage is TRBV6-5 and J usage is TRBJ2-5; TRBD1 is a possible D gene (5 bases). This CDR3 is 12 amino acids long. V lost 6 bases, J lost 7 bases, and 12 bases lay in between. Germline CDR1 reads MNHEY; CDR2 reads SVGAGI. CDR3 nucleotide sequence: TGTGCCAGCAGCAGACGGCAGGGGACCCAGTACTTC. It specifies CASSRRQGTQYF.

V gene TRBV10-3 combines with J gene TRBJ2-1; perhaps TRBD2 as D (5 bases). Germline V gene sequence: CDR1 ENHRY, CDR2 SYGVKD. Trimming shortened V by 4 bases and J by 7 bases, and 17 bases separated the two germline ends. This CDR3 is built from 15 residues. The DNA for the CDR3 is TGTGCCATCAGTGTCCAACAGAGAGGGCCAAATGAGCAGTTCTTC. Amino acid sequence: CAISVQQRGPNEQFF.

The count of this clone is one. The chain links TRBV7-2 to TRBJ2-7; D perhaps matches TRBD1 (6 bases). Germline CDR1 SGHTA, CDR2 FQGNSA. This CDR3 is 15 amino acids long. V was shortened by 3 bases and J by 4 bases, with 16 bases between the two germline ends. CDR3 DNA: TGTGCCAGCAGCTTGAGACCAGGGGCAAATTACGAGCAGTACTTC. It encodes CASSLRPGANYEQYF.

This clone was counted once. The rearrangement links TRBV14 to TRBJ2-1; D ambiguous. Germline assignment: CDR1 SGHDN and CDR2 FVKESK. The CDR3 has 13 amino acids. V was trimmed by 4 bases and J by 3 bases, leaving 7 bases between them. CDR3 region: CASSPGFYNEQFF. Here the CDR3 DNA reads TGTGCCAGCAGCCCCGGGTTCTACAATGAGCAGTTCTTC.